The 12 T cell receptor beta chains below all came from one sample that was sequenced in a study of blood T cells in healthy people across ages. Primers used in a second PCR of about 7 to 12 cycles were a sample-barcoded 5' primer and a J-beta primer mix. TCRdb re-called the 5' RACE reads with MiXCR, one entry per CDR3 protein. This table has fewer than 1.5 million distinct CDR3 sequences, roughly 45% appearing once. Input material: blood. The receptors were gathered from a woman in her late teens or twenties in good health.

This chain joins TRBV20-1 and TRBJ1-2; maybe TRBD1 (5 bases). Germline values: CDR1 DFQATT, CDR2 SNEGSKA (reference sequence). The CDR3 has 14 residues. Trimming shortened V by 2 bases and J by 4 bases, and 14 bases separated the two germline ends. CDR3 loop: CSARNGRELYGYTF. Here the CDR3 DNA reads TGCAGTGCTAGAAATGGCAGGGAACTCTATGGCTACACCTTC.

This clonotype showed up just a few times. The chain employs TRBV6-2 or TRBV6-3 and TRBJ2-2; the D is unclear. Germline V lookup: CDR1 MNHEY, CDR2 SVGEGT. V lost 2 bases and J 1 base, leaving 5 bases between the germline ends. This CDR3 has 14 amino acids. This CDR3 is CASSYRQNTGELFF. The CDR3, as DNA: TGTGCCAGCAGTTACCGACAGAACACCGGGGAGCTGTTTTTT.

This clonotype has more than one count but fewer than ten. The chain couples TRBV14 to TRBJ2-1; 7 positions agree with TRBD1. The length of the CDR3 is 19 residues. Germline V gene lookup returns CDR1 SGHDN and CDR2 FVKESK. V trimming: 0 bases; J trimming: 1 base; junction bases outside the gene matches: 12. CDR3 nucleotide sequence: TGTGCCAGCAGCCAAGATTCGGGCACAGGGGCCTCGTCCTACAATGAGCAGTTCTTC. This gives the protein CASSQDSGTGASSYNEQFF.

This clonotype was observed a few times. The chain employs TRBV27 and TRBJ2-1; 12 bases are a match to TRBD2. The ends lost 5 bases at V and 9 bases at J; junction bases unmatched: 11. This CDR3 is 16 amino acids long. CDR1 is MNHEY and CDR2 is SMNVEV in the germline V gene (reference sequence). The CDR3 loop is CASSILAGGIWCEQFF. The CDR3 DNA reads TGTGCCAGCAGTATCCTAGCGGGGGGGATTTGGTGTGAGCAGTTCTTC.

The chain employs TRBV12-5 and TRBJ1-2; TRBD1 matches 9 bases. J lost 5 bases, V lost 1 base, and 5 bases had no gene match. CDR3 length: 15 residues. Per the germline V gene, CDR1 is LGHNT and CDR2 is FRNRAP. CDR3: CASGLEDRGIYGYTF. CDR3 in DNA: TGTGCTAGTGGTTTGGAGGACAGGGGAATTTATGGCTACACCTTC. The full variable domain, with the rest looked up from reference TRBV12-5 and TRBJ1-2, is DARVTQTPRHKVTEMGQEVTMRCQPILGHNTVFWYRQTMMQGLELLAYFRNRAPLDDSGMPKDRFSAEMPDATLATLKIQPSEPRDSAVYFCASGLEDRGIYGYTFGSGTRLTVV.

The chain couples TRBV12-5 to TRBJ2-1, with TRBD2 identical over 11 bases. The CDR3 runs to 17 residues. V gave up 2 bases and J gave up 9 bases; unmatched junction bases: 12. Per germline, CDR1 LGHNT and CDR2 FRNRAP. CDR3: CASGLNPGTSGIGEQFF. The DNA of the CDR3 is TGTGCTAGTGGTTTGAACCCCGGGACTAGCGGAATCGGTGAGCAGTTCTTC.

This clonotype came up a few times. V usage is TRBV18 and J usage is TRBJ2-3, with D perhaps matching TRBD2 (6 bases). Per germline, CDR1 KGHSH and CDR2 LQKENI. The CDR3 has 16 residues. Trimming removed 3 bases at V and 2 bases at J, with 15 bases between. The CDR3 sequence is CASSPRGLTLTDTQYF. CDR3 nucleotide sequence: TGTGCCAGCTCACCCCGGGGACTTACACTCACAGATACGCAGTATTTT. Full variable domain (remainder filled in from reference TRBV18 and TRBJ2-3): NAGVMQNPRHLVRRRGQEARLRCSPMKGHSHVYWYRQLPEEGLKFMVYLQKENIIDESGMPKERFSAEFPKEGPSILRIQQVVRGDSAAYFCASSPRGLTLTDTQYFGPGTRLTVL.

V and J are TRBV6-5 and TRBJ2-7, with TRBD1 as a possible D gene (6 bases). V was trimmed by 6 bases and J by 6 bases, leaving 21 bases between them. The length of the CDR3 is 15 residues. Germline lookup yields CDR1 MNHEY and CDR2 SVGAGI. The CDR3 DNA is TGTGCCAGCAGCGCCCGGACAGTCGACCACTCCGAGCAGTACTTC. It is translated as CASSARTVDHSEQYF.

CDR3: CSVALTTSTDTQYF. In DNA form, the CDR3 reads TGCAGCGTAGCTCTCACTACTAGCACAGATACGCAGTATTTT. The chain joins TRBV29-1 to TRBJ2-3, with D unclear. Germline V gene sequence: CDR1 SQVTM, CDR2 ANQGSEA. Trimming removed 6 bases at V and 0 bases at J, with 13 bases between. The CDR3 is 14 amino acids.

The chain employs TRBV7-2 and TRBJ2-7; 8 bases fit TRBD2. Trimming at V came to 6 bases and at J to 7 bases, leaving 14 bases not matched to a gene. The CDR3 runs 15 residues. CDR1 is SGHTA, CDR2 FQGNSA, per germline. The CDR3 DNA is TGTGCCAGCAGATCCCATACCGGGGGGGTTAGTGAGCAGTACTTC. It yields the protein CASRSHTGGVSEQYF.

The chain couples TRBV20-1 to TRBJ1-2; D is ambiguous. Germline V CDR1 and CDR2: DFQATT, SNEGSKA (reference sequence). The CDR3 is made up of 14 amino acids. Trimming took 8 bases from V and 0 from J, leaving 16 bases between them. This CDR3 is CSTQRTPSNYGYTF. As DNA, the CDR3 is TGCAGTACACAAAGGACGCCCTCTAACTATGGCTACACCTTC.

In this sample, this clonotype turned up a few times. J is TRBJ2-7 and V is TRBV12-3 or TRBV12-4, with TRBD1 identical over 12 bases. The junction had 14 bases not matched to a gene; V was cut back by 7 bases and J by 4 bases. The CDR3 spans 17 residues. Written as DNA, the CDR3 is TGTGCCAGCACCCAGACTCGTGGGGACAGGGGGCCATACGAGCAGTACTTC. Amino acid sequence: CASTQTRGDRGPYEQYF.